This TCR beta chain was recorded in a study of T cell repertoires in cytomegalovirus infection (dated by TCRdb to the late 2010s). Describing the broader study: Donor HLA type was relevant to the analysis, because carriage of CMV infection together with the matching HLA type was indicated by public TCR beta signatures.

In regard to this clonotype: Its recognized antigen is unknown. Base quality data are lacking; no much larger clone is found one base away.

What the authors observed across the whole study: Carriers of CMV infection plus the relevant HLA type were discriminated by the cumulative frequency of public TCR beta family members in the study cohort and in an independent roughly 380-donor cohort. The ex vivo response was dominated by HLA-C-restricted CMV-specific TCR beta clonotypes, which also provided the single most frequent clonotype in two of eight donors.

For sequencing, an Illumina HiSeq 1500 was employed. Through fastp at Q25 and MiXCR, TCRdb rebuilt clones from the public reads, retaining in-frame beta chains. Merged by CDR3 protein, the rows form single entries marked with the most common genes and DNA. The sample data list some 680,000 distinct CDR3 sequences, and 35% of these were observed just once. The ten largest clones take up roughly 2.8% of the sample. Trimming takes 2 bases from V and 8 bases from J, and the germline ends sit 16 bases apart. The CDR3, from cysteine to phenylalanine, totals 16 residues. Kept here is only the CDR3 DNA, which spans 48 bases and is read in frame from base 1.

The clonotype comes from a human donor in good health (CMV status not recorded). Some clones in this sample may be carry-over from other donors' samples. The specimen sequenced was PBMCs. This receptor chain uses TRBV12-3 or TRBV12-4 and TRBJ1-6; TRBD1 could be the D gene, as 5 bases match. The CDR3 reads as follows: CASSLWGVQGYSPLHF. The bases are TGTGCCAGCAGTTTATGGGGCGTGCAGGGTTATTCACCCCTCCACTTT.